The 23 T cell receptor beta chains in this list originate from one sample, sequenced in a study of cytomegalovirus exposure and HLA in healthy donors. Primers included in the PCR were 60 Vbeta and 13 Jbeta primers. Generated by immunoSEQ multiplex PCR, the TCRdb table keeps only in-frame clones and is missing some. The sample records 95,000 to 110,000 clones, 10% being singletons. Sequencing was performed on PBMCs. The receptors were gathered from a man aged 40-49 years in good health and CMV-seropositive.

The chain links TRBV28 to TRBJ2-7, with D perhaps matching TRBD1 (5 bases). CDR1 is MDHEN and CDR2 is SYDVKM in the germline V gene. CDR3 length: 13 amino acids. The V end was cut by 5 bases, the J end by 5 bases, with 13 bases between. The CDR3 nucleotides read TGTGCCAGCAGTCCTCCAGGGTACCACGAGCAGTACTTC. This translates into CASSPPGYHEQYF. Full variable domain (rest looked up from reference TRBV28 and TRBJ2-7): DVKVTQSSRYLVKRTGEKVFLECVQDMDHENMFWYRQDPGLGLRLIYFSYDVKMKEKGDIPEGYSVSREKKERFSLILESASTNQTSMYLCASSPPGYHEQYFGPGTRLTVT.

In its sample, this clone was seen a few times. The chain combines TRBV27 with TRBJ2-3, with TRBD2 as a possible D gene (5 bases). CDR1 is MNHEY, CDR2 SMNVEV, per germline (reference sequence). The CDR3 contains 14 residues. The V end lost 4 bases, the J end lost 5 bases, and 13 bases lay between the germline ends. This CDR3 is CASSSTPSLDTQYF. The CDR3 DNA is TGTGCCAGCAGTTCCACCCCTAGCCTAGATACGCAGTATTTT.

This clone was recorded a few times. The chain employs TRBV7-9 and TRBJ2-1; TRBD2 aligns across 9 bases. Germline CDR1 reads SEHNR; CDR2 reads FQNEAQ (reference sequence). The CDR3 has 18 residues. V was clipped by 5 bases and J by 10 bases; unmatched bases: 21. The CDR3 DNA reads as TGTGCCAGCAGCCTTCCCCCTCGTCTAGCGGGAATCGGGTCGGAGCAGTTCTTC. Translation: CASSLPPRLAGIGSEQFF.

The chain has TRBV6-5 and TRBJ2-1; the match to TRBD2 covers 7 bases. Germline trimming cut 8 bases from V and 3 bases from J; bases unmatched to any gene: 4. Germline lookup yields CDR1 MNHEY and CDR2 SVGAGI. CDR3 length: 13 residues. The CDR3 nucleotides read TGTGCCAGCGGGAGGGAAAGCTACAATGAGCAGTTCTTC. Residues: CASGRESYNEQFF.

This clone was seen more than once but under ten times. The chain links TRBV4-2 to TRBJ2-1; 10 nucleotides line up with TRBD2. The junction had 4 bases not matched to a gene; V was cut back by 1 base and J by 10 bases. This CDR3 spans 14 amino acids. From germline, CDR1 is LGHNA and CDR2 YNFKEQ. Here the CDR3 DNA reads TGTGCCAGCAGCCAAGTAGCGGGAGGTGGAGAGCAGTTCTTC. Amino acids: CASSQVAGGGEQFF.

The rearrangement links TRBV7-2 to TRBJ1-3, with 10 bases fitting TRBD1. The germline V gene has CDR1 SGHTA and CDR2 FQGNSA. V lost 5 bases and J lost 8; bases outside the gene matches: 9. The CDR3 has 15 amino acids. The CDR3 coding sequence is TGTGCCAGCAGCCCGTCGACAGGGGGCCTGTACACCATATATTTT. It translates to CASSPSTGGLYTIYF.

As to this clone: The germline gene is not matched at one end of the junction; a read error may be the cause. V gene TRBV6-5 combines with J gene TRBJ1-1, with D maybe TRBD1 (5 bases). CDR1 is MNHEY and CDR2 is SVGAGI in the germline V gene. The CDR3 runs 14 residues. The CDR3 loop reads CASSYSGGNTKAFF. The DNA of the CDR3 is TGTGCCAGCAGTTACTCGGGGGGAAACACTAAAGCTTTCTTT.

V gene TRBV5-8 combines with J gene TRBJ2-7, with 10 positions matching TRBD1. Germline loops: CDR1 SGHTS, CDR2 YDEGEE. Germline trimming cut 4 bases from V and 4 bases from J; bases unmatched to any gene: 2. The CDR3 loop spans 13 amino acids. CDR3 coding DNA: TGTGCCAGCAGCCGGGACAGGGGTTACGAGCAGTACTTC. Protein sequence: CASSRDRGYEQYF.

This clone was counted only a few times. The chain is built from TRBV18 and TRBJ2-3, with 9 bases that match TRBD2. The CDR3 runs 19 residues. The junction had 13 bases not matched to a gene; V was cut back by 3 bases and J by 0 bases. In germline, CDR1 is KGHSH, CDR2 LQKENI. The CDR3 spells CASSPSEGGRAFSTDTQYF. CDR3 nucleotides: TGTGCCAGCTCACCCTCAGAGGGCGGGAGGGCCTTTAGCACAGATACGCAGTATTTT. Drawing the rest from reference TRBV18 and TRBJ2-3, the complete variable domain is NAGVMQNPRHLVRRRGQEARLRCSPMKGHSHVYWYRQLPEEGLKFMVYLQKENIIDESGMPKERFSAEFPKEGPSILRIQQVVRGDSAAYFCASSPSEGGRAFSTDTQYFGPGTRLTVL.

This chain connects TRBV12-5 to TRBJ1-5, with 7 bases matching TRBD1. The V gene's germline CDR1 is LGHNT and CDR2 FRNRAP. The CDR3 extends over 13 amino acids. The V gene end was trimmed by 1 base and the J gene end by 11 bases; junction bases not matched to a gene: 5. DNA of the CDR3: TGTGCTAGTGGTTTGGCAGGGGGTCCTGCCCAGCATTTT. Translating it yields CASGLAGGPAQHF.

V usage is TRBV21-1 and J usage is TRBJ1-2. TRBV21-1 is labeled a pseudogene. This CDR3 is built from 15 residues. CDR3 coding DNA: TGTGCCAGCACCCTGAAACCAGACTTTAGTCTTGGCTACACCTTC. This encodes CASTLKPDFSLGYTF.

This clone came up a few times. A read error may produce the germline difference seen at one junction end. The rearrangement joins TRBV7-7 to TRBJ2-2; weak D call: TRBD1 (5 bases). Per germline, CDR1 SSHAT and CDR2 FNYEAQ (reference sequence). This CDR3 has 14 residues. CDR3 sequence: CASSPDRNTGELFF. CDR3 DNA sequence: TGTGCTAGCAGCCCAGACAGGAACACCGGGGAGCTGTTTTTT.

This clone was seen more than once but under ten times. Written as DNA, the CDR3 is TGTGCCAGCTCACCGGGCGGGGATTTCACAGATACGCAGTATTTT. Translating it yields CASSPGGDFTDTQYF. V and J are TRBV18 and TRBJ2-3; a possible D gene is TRBD2 (6 bases). Trimming removed 3 bases from V and 2 bases from J, with 12 bases in between. The CDR3 is 15 amino acids. The V gene's germline CDR1 is KGHSH and CDR2 LQKENI.

The genes are TRBV6-6 and TRBJ1-1; a possible D gene is TRBD1 (5 bases). CDR1 and CDR2 (germline): MNHNY, SVGAGI (reference sequence). The germline V and J ends were trimmed by 10 bases and 0 bases, with 15 bases remaining between them. The CDR3 length is 14 residues. For the CDR3, the DNA is TGTGCCACCGAGGGGCGGGAAGTGAACACTGAAGCTTTCTTT. As protein: CATEGREVNTEAFF.

This clone was picked up a small number of times. This chain connects TRBV5-1 to TRBJ2-5; TRBD1 aligns across 8 bases. CDR1 and CDR2 (germline): SGHRS, YFSETQ. After removal of 2 bases from V and 4 bases from J, the junction contained 7 bases not matched to a gene. This CDR3 has 15 amino acids. Here the CDR3 DNA reads TGCGCCAGCAGCTTATCCCCGACAGGGGCAGAGACCCAGTACTTC. Translation: CASSLSPTGAETQYF.

V usage is TRBV18 and J usage is TRBJ1-3; no clear D gene. V was trimmed by 0 bases and J by 0 bases, leaving 9 bases between them. Germline lookup yields CDR1 KGHSH and CDR2 LQKENI. The CDR3 has 16 amino acids. CDR3 bases: TGTGCCAGCTCACCACCAGAACGGAGCTCTGGAAACACCATATATTTT. It translates to CASSPPERSSGNTIYF.

This clone came up a few times. This chain connects TRBV5-8 to TRBJ1-1, with 7 positions matching TRBD1. This CDR3 region has 14 residues. V shed 1 base, J shed 1 base, and the junction held 1 base outside the gene matches. Germline CDR1 SGHTS, CDR2 YDEGEE. The CDR3 DNA follows: TGTGCCAGCAGCTTGAGGGGGCAGAACACTGAAGCTTTCTTT. It codes for CASSLRGQNTEAFF.

The chain is built from TRBV5-1 and TRBJ2-5, with D maybe TRBD2 (5 bases). Germline V gene sequence: CDR1 SGHRS, CDR2 YFSETQ. The CDR3 sequence is 12 residues long. V lost 5 bases and J 3 bases, leaving 8 bases between the germline ends. The DNA for the CDR3 is TGCGCCAGCAGTTTCGGGGAAGAGACCCAGTACTTC. It is translated as CASSFGEETQYF.

The chain employs TRBV6-4 and TRBJ2-1, with TRBD2 matching 9 bases. Germline assignment: CDR1 MRHNA and CDR2 SNTAGT. Trimming at V came to 5 bases and at J to 1 base, leaving 12 bases not matched to a gene. CDR3 size: 18 residues. The chain's CDR3 is CASSQSLTLAGSYNEQFF. The DNA for the CDR3 is TGTGCCAGCAGTCAATCCCTTACCCTAGCGGGGTCCTACAATGAGCAGTTCTTC.

In its sample, this clone was seen a few times. The chain carries TRBV6-4 and TRBJ2-1; 7 bases fit TRBD2. Unmatched junction bases numbered 4, after V lost 2 bases and J lost 0 bases. CDR3 length: 16 amino acids. The germline CDR1 and CDR2 sequences are MRHNA and SNTAGT. CDR3 coding DNA: TGTGCCAGCAGTGACACTAGCGAAGCCTCCTACAATGAGCAGTTCTTC. Its translation: CASSDTSEASYNEQFF.

V and J are TRBV19 and TRBJ2-2, with 10 bases that match TRBD1. Germline-derived CDR1 and CDR2 are LNHDA and SQIVND (reference sequence). This CDR3 has 16 amino acids. V trimming: 5 bases; J trimming: 3 bases; junction bases outside the gene matches: 6. Written as DNA, the CDR3 is TGTGCCAGTAGTCTCAGGACAGGGGGGGACACCGGGGAGCTGTTTTTT. It specifies CASSLRTGGDTGELFF.

This clone showed up just a few times. V and J are TRBV2 and TRBJ2-5; no firm D call. Trimming shortened V by 2 bases and J by 5 bases, and 6 bases separated the two germline ends. From germline, CDR1 is SNHLY and CDR2 FYNNEI. The CDR3 is 12 amino acids. CDR3 residues: CASSELFETQYF. The CDR3 DNA sequence: TGTGCCAGCAGTGAACTTTTTGAGACCCAGTACTTC.

The chain employs TRBV9 and TRBJ2-2; TRBD1 might be the D (5 bases). The CDR3 contains 14 residues. CDR1 is SGDLS and CDR2 is YYNGEE in the germline V gene. The V end lost 4 bases, the J end lost 3 bases, and 10 bases lay between the germline ends. The CDR3 DNA is TGTGCCAGCAGCCCCTTGACAGACACCGGGGAGCTGTTTTTT. It yields the protein CASSPLTDTGELFF.